The 27 T cell receptor beta chains given below trace back to one sample, sequenced in a study of blood T cells in healthy people across ages. Primed by a sample-barcoded 5' primer and a J-beta primer mix, a second PCR proceeded for about 7 to 11 cycles. TCRdb called the 5' RACE reads again in MiXCR, with one record for every CDR3 protein. The data hold around 1.1 million distinct CDR3 sequences, with around two fifths observed a single time. Sequencing used blood. These receptors all stem from a man aged 18 to 35 in good health.

In its sample, this clonotype was seen a few times. The chain joins TRBV4-1 to TRBJ1-1, with no clear D. CDR3 length: 15 amino acids. V lost 4 bases to trimming and J lost 4 bases, with 16 bases between them. Per the germline V gene, CDR1 is MGHRA and CDR2 is YSYEKL. The CDR3 DNA reads TGCGCCAGCAGCCCCGTGGCCCTGGGCGGCACTGAAGCTTTCTTT. Amino acids: CASSPVALGGTEAFF.

Note on this clonotype: A junction boundary mismatches the germline segment, possibly from a read error. This chain joins TRBV4-2 and TRBJ2-1; the D is unclear. Germline values: CDR1 LGHNA, CDR2 YNFKEQ. CDR3 length equals 12 residues. This CDR3 reads CASGQLSNEQFF. In nucleotides, the CDR3 is TGTGCCAGCGGCCAATTGAGCAATGAGCAGTTCTTC.

This chain links TRBV4-2 with TRBJ1-5; 9 bases align to TRBD1. The CDR3 has 16 amino acids. J gave up 7 bases and V 1 base, and 8 bases lay outside the gene matches. Germline CDR1 reads LGHNA; CDR2 reads YNFKEQ. The CDR3, as DNA: TGTGCCAGCAGCCAAGTCCTTGGAGACAGGGGGCAGCCCCAGCATTTT. The encoded protein is CASSQVLGDRGQPQHF.

This clonotype occurred a few times. The rearrangement links TRBV10-3 to TRBJ1-2; no clear D gene. CDR3 size: 13 residues. CDR1 is ENHRY and CDR2 is SYGVKD in the germline V gene. V lost 2 bases and J 4 bases, leaving 8 bases between the germline ends. The CDR3, as DNA: TGTGCCATCAGTGAGCCCCCCTCCTATGGCTACACCTTC. Its protein product is CAISEPPSYGYTF.

In its sample, this clonotype was seen once. Possible read error: a much larger clone is one base away. V is TRBV4-3 and J is TRBJ2-1, with 7 bases lining up with TRBD2. The CDR3 covers 16 residues. Germline lookup yields CDR1 LGHNA and CDR2 YSLEER. The CDR3 DNA sequence: TGCGCCAGCAACCAAGCTGGCGGACTAGGTCACAATGAGCAGTTCTTC. Translation: CASNQAGGLGHNEQFF.

The chain is built from TRBV7-9 and TRBJ1-1, with 7 positions matching TRBD1. Germline V CDR1 and CDR2: SEHNR, FQNEAQ (reference sequence). V lost 5 bases, J lost 3 bases, and 9 bases stayed unmatched. CDR3 length: 15 amino acids. The CDR3 DNA sequence: TGTGCCAGCAGCCCAGACAGGGAAAAGGACACTGAAGCTTTCTTT. It codes for CASSPDREKDTEAFF.

The rearrangement links TRBV12-3 or TRBV12-4 to TRBJ2-1; 8 positions match TRBD1. The CDR3 runs to 16 residues. Trimming at V came to 3 bases and at J to 7 bases, leaving 11 bases not matched to a gene. The CDR3 DNA reads TGTGCCAGCAGTTTTGGGCGACAGGGGCTATTGAATGAGCAGTTCTTC. This sequence encodes CASSFGRQGLLNEQFF.

This chain connects TRBV4-2 to TRBJ2-1; 8 bases match TRBD1. V dropped 4 bases and J dropped 5; count of bases not matched to a gene: 10. This CDR3 has 16 amino acids. The germline V gene encodes CDR1 LGHNA and CDR2 YNFKEQ. This chain's CDR3 is CASSPATGATHNEQFF. CDR3 DNA: TGTGCCAGCAGCCCTGCGACAGGGGCAACCCACAATGAGCAGTTCTTC.

The chain joins TRBV9 to TRBJ2-7; TRBD2 is a possible D gene (5 bases). CDR1 and CDR2 from the germline V gene are SGDLS and YYNGEE. The ends were cut back, 4 bases at V and 7 bases at J, with 18 bases in the middle. The CDR3 contains 14 residues. CDR3 sequence (DNA): TGTGCCAGCAGCCCCGGGATAGGATTTCATGAGCAGTACTTC. Encoded protein: CASSPGIGFHEQYF. Full variable domain (remainder filled in from reference TRBV9 and TRBJ2-7): DSGVTQTPKHLITATGQRVTLRCSPRSGDLSVYWYQQSLDQGLQFLIQYYNGEERAKGNILERFSAQQFPDLHSELNLSSLELGDSALYFCASSPGIGFHEQYFGPGTRLTVT.

This chain joins TRBV6-6 and TRBJ2-5; D remains ambiguous. This CDR3 has 13 amino acids. The V gene's germline CDR1 is MNHNY and CDR2 SVGAGI (reference sequence). V was clipped by 7 bases and J by 3 bases, with 12 bases between them. Here the CDR3 DNA reads TGTGCCAGCAAAAAAGGAGACGAAGAGACCCAGTACTTC. This sequence encodes CASKKGDEETQYF.

The sample holds a few counts of this clonotype. V gene TRBV27 combines with J gene TRBJ2-5; 7 bases line up with TRBD1. V shed 4 bases and J 2 bases; nucleotides not matched to a gene: 19. This CDR3 has 19 residues. Germline V gene lookup returns CDR1 MNHEY and CDR2 SMNVEV (reference sequence). The CDR3 DNA reads as TGTGCCAGCAGTTCATCCCGGATGACAGGGCTTCCCCCTCAAGAGACCCAGTACTTC. Translating gives CASSSSRMTGLPPQETQYF.

The CDR3 spells CASSSGGVGPDTQYF. The CDR3 nucleotides read TGTGCCAGCAGCTCGGGAGGGGTTGGTCCAGATACGCAGTATTTT. The chain joins TRBV7-2 to TRBJ2-3; 8 bases match TRBD2. V lost 4 bases, J lost 4 bases, and 7 bases stayed unmatched. The CDR3 totals 15 residues. Germline-derived CDR1 and CDR2 are SGHTA and FQGNSA.

The genes are TRBV9 and TRBJ2-1; 7 nucleotides match TRBD1. V was clipped by 4 bases and J by 12 bases; unmatched bases: 4. CDR1 is SGDLS, CDR2 YYNGEE, per germline. The CDR3 sequence is 11 residues long. CDR3 in amino acids: CASSTRDRQFF. As DNA, the CDR3 is TGTGCCAGCAGCACCCGGGACAGGCAGTTCTTC.

This clonotype was seen more than once but under ten times. The rearrangement joins TRBV4-2 to TRBJ2-3; 8 nucleotides align to TRBD1. This CDR3 contains 16 residues. Trimming removed 4 bases from V and 2 bases from J; junction bases left unmatched: 8. Germline values: CDR1 LGHNA, CDR2 YNFKEQ. In nucleotides, the CDR3 is TGTGCCAGCAGCCTCGGCAGGGGGCAGGTCACAGATACGCAGTATTTT. Its protein product is CASSLGRGQVTDTQYF.

This chain links TRBV4-3 with TRBJ2-5, with TRBD1 matching over 7 bases. The CDR3 length is 15 residues. The trim removed 1 base at V and 1 base at J, leaving 3 bases unmatched. Germline CDR1 reads LGHNA; CDR2 reads YSLEER. The CDR3 region has the DNA TGCGCCAGCAGCCAAGTAGGGACAGCCCAAGAGACCCAGTACTTC. It encodes CASSQVGTAQETQYF.

The CDR3 region is CASSTLAGGSYNEQYF. In DNA form, the CDR3 reads TGTGCCAGCAGCACACTAGCGGGGGGCTCCTACAATGAGCAGTACTTC. The gene calls are TRBV3-1 and TRBJ2-1; the match to TRBD2 covers 12 bases. The DNA end lines up better with TRBJ2-7; the J call may be wrong. Germline CDR1 LGHDT, CDR2 YNNKEL (reference sequence). CDR3 length equals 16 residues.

The chain carries TRBV30 and TRBJ2-1, with D perhaps TRBD2 (6 bases). Between the trimmed V and J ends, which lost 8 bases and 7 bases, there was a span of 12 bases. The length of the CDR3 is 11 residues. The germline CDR1 and CDR2 sequences are GTSNPN and SVGIG (reference sequence). This CDR3 is CALRRENEQFF. CDR3 sequence (DNA): TGTGCCCTAAGGAGGGAAAATGAGCAGTTCTTC.

This clonotype came up many times. The chain employs TRBV12-3 or TRBV12-4 and TRBJ1-2; a weak D match, TRBD1 (5 bases). The CDR3 length is 14 residues. V gave up 3 bases and J gave up 3 bases, with 11 bases separating them. The CDR3 DNA sequence: TGTGCCAGCAGTTTTGGTGGGGGGGACTATGGCTACACCTTC. This sequence encodes CASSFGGGDYGYTF.

This chain uses TRBV20-1 with TRBJ2-7; 8 nucleotides align to TRBD1. The last part of the DNA fits TRBJ2-5 better; the J call may be wrong. The germline CDR1 and CDR2 sequences are DFQATT and SNEGSKA (reference sequence). CDR3 length: 13 amino acids. The CDR3 loop is CSARTTGVETQYF. The CDR3 bases are TGCAGTGCTAGGACGACAGGGGTTGAGACCCAGTACTTC.

In its sample, this clonotype was seen many times. The chain combines TRBV7-2 with TRBJ2-5; D is unresolved. CDR1 and CDR2 (germline): SGHTA, FQGNSA. The V and J ends lost 5 bases and 0 bases respectively, with 10 bases between them. The CDR3 contains 14 residues. The CDR3 here is CASSRITDQETQYF. DNA for the CDR3: TGTGCCAGCAGCCGCATAACGGACCAAGAGACCCAGTACTTC.

V usage is TRBV15 and J usage is TRBJ1-6; D possibly corresponds to TRBD1 (6 bases). Germline-derived CDR1 and CDR2 are LNHNV and YYDKDF (reference sequence). The CDR3 runs 19 residues. V was trimmed by 0 bases and J by 0 bases, leaving 15 bases between them. Written as DNA, the CDR3 is TGTGCCACCAGCAGAGAGAGCATCCAGGGGAGCTCCTATAATTCACCCCTCCACTTT. This encodes CATSRESIQGSSYNSPLHF. Based on the CDR3 plus reference TRBV15 and TRBJ1-6, the full variable domain is DAMVIQNPRYQVTQFGKPVTLSCSQTLNHNVMYWYQQKSSQAPKLLFHYYDKDFNNEADTPDNFQSRRPNTSFCFLDIRSPGLGDTAMYLCATSRESIQGSSYNSPLHFGNGTRLTVT.

This rearrangement joins TRBV28 to TRBJ1-5; 7 bases agree with TRBD1. CDR3 size: 14 residues. The V segment lost 6 bases and the J segment 6 bases; nucleotides outside the gene matches: 8. Per the germline V gene, CDR1 is MDHEN and CDR2 is SYDVKM. CDR3 DNA sequence: TGTGCCAGCAGACAAGGGGACAGCGGTCAGCCCCAGCATTTT. Protein product: CASRQGDSGQPQHF.

Worth noting for this clonotype: At one of its ends the junction is not consistent with the germline gene, which may arise from a read error. The gene calls are TRBV27 and TRBJ2-7; either TRBD1 or TRBD2 may fit D (5 bases each). The CDR3 runs 15 residues. Germline assignment: CDR1 MNHEY and CDR2 SMNVEV (reference sequence). The CDR3 DNA is TGTGCCTGCAGTTTAGCGTTTTGGGGGACCTACGAGCAGTACTTC. It codes for CACSLAFWGTYEQYF.

The table lists this clonotype with a few counts. This rearrangement joins TRBV4-3 to TRBJ1-2; no clear D. Germline CDR1 reads LGHNA; CDR2 reads YSLEER. V lost 0 bases and J lost 8, with 10 bases in between. The CDR3 sequence is 13 residues long. CDR3 region: CASSQDGKVGYTF. The CDR3 DNA reads as TGCGCCAGCAGCCAAGATGGGAAGGTGGGCTACACCTTC.

Concerning this clonotype: An end of the junction does not agree with germline; a read error may underlie this. The chain carries TRBV12-3 or TRBV12-4 and TRBJ1-2; D remains unclear. The CDR3 sequence is 13 residues long. The CDR3 DNA follows: TGTGCCGGCAGTCCCGGAGGAGGTTTTGGCTACACCTTC. It translates to CAGSPGGGFGYTF.

The rearrangement uses TRBV4-2 and TRBJ2-1; the D is unclear. Germline CDR1 is LGHNA and CDR2 is YNFKEQ. Trimming removed 2 bases at V and 4 bases at J, with 9 bases between. The CDR3 is made up of 14 amino acids. Here the CDR3 DNA reads TGTGCCAGCAGCCAACCACCGATTTACAATGAGCAGTTCTTC. This gives the protein CASSQPPIYNEQFF.

This clonotype was seen a few times. The chain employs TRBV5-1 and TRBJ1-4, with D possibly matching TRBD1 (5 bases). V lost 5 bases and J 0 bases, leaving 8 bases between the germline ends. Germline V gene data show CDR1 as SGHRS and CDR2 as YFSETQ. This CDR3 spans 14 amino acids. CDR3 coding DNA: TGCGCCAGCAGAAAGGGGTCAACTAATGAAAAACTGTTTTTT. Its translation: CASRKGSTNEKLFF. Variable domain in full (rest from reference TRBV5-1 and TRBJ1-4): KAGVTQTPRYLIKTRGQQVTLSCSPISGHRSVSWYQQTPGQGLQFLFEYFSETQRNKGNFPGRFSGRQFSNSRSEMNVSTLELGDSALYLCASRKGSTNEKLFFGSGTQLSVL.